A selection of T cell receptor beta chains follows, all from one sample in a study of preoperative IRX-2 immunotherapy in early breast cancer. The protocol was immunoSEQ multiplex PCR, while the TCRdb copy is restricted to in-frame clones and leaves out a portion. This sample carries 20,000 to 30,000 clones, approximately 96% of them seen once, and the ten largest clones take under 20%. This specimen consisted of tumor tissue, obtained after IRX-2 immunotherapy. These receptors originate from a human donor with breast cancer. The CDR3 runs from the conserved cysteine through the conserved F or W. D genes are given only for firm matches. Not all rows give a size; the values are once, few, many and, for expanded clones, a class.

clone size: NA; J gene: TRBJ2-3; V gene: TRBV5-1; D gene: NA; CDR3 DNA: TGCGCCAGCAGCTTGGACCGCGGCGGCAGCACAGATACGCAGTATTTT; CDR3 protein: CASSLDRGGSTDTQYF
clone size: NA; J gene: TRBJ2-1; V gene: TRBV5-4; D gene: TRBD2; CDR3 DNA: TGTGCCAGCAGTTCACCGCGGGAGCGCGACAATGAGCAGTTCTTC; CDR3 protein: CASSSPRERDNEQFF
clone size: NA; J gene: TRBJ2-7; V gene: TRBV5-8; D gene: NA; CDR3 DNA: TGTGCCAGCAGCTTTTCTTTGGGGACCTACGAGCAGTACTTC; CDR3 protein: CASSFSLGTYEQYF
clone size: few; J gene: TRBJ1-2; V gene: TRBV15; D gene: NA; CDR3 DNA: TGTGCCACCAGCCAGGGAAGGGGCTACACCTTC; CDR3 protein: CATSQGRGYTF
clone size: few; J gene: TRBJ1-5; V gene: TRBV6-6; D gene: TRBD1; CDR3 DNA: TGTGCCAGCAGCATAGACAGGGGACAGCCCCAGCATTTT; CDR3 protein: CASSIDRGQPQHF
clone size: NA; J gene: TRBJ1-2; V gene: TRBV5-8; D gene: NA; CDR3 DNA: TGTGCCAGCACCCTTGTTTCTTGGCGCGGTGGCTACACCTTC; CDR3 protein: CASTLVSWRGGYTF
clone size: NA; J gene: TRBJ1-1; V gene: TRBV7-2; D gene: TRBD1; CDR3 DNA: TGTGCCAGCAGCTTAGTAGGCGACAGGGTAAGAAGCACTGAAGCTTTCTTT; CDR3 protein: CASSLVGDRVRSTEAFF
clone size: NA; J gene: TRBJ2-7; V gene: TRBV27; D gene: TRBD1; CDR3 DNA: TGTGCCAGCAGCACCGTTGGACAGGTGAAGTACTTC; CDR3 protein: CASSTVGQVKYF
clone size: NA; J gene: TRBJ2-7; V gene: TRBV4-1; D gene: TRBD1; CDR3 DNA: TGCGCCAGCAGCCCCGGAGGGGACAGGGGGTTTTACGAGCAGTACTTC; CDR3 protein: CASSPGGDRGFYEQYF
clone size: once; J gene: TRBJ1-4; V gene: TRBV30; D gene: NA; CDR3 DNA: TGTGCCTGGAGTGTAGGGGGTTGGGAAAAACTGTTTTTT; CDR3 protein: CAWSVGGWEKLFF
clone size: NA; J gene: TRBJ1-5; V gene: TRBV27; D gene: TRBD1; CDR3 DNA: TGTGCCAGCAGTTTCCGTAGGCCCGGGACAGGGGCCAATCAGCCCCAGCATTTT; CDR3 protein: CASSFRRPGTGANQPQHF
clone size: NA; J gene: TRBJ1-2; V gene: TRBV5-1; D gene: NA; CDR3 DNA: TGCGCCAGCAGCCTCGAACTTCTCTATGGCTACACCTTC; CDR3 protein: CASSLELLYGYTF
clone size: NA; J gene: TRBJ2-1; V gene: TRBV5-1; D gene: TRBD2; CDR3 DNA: TGCGCCAGCAGCGCATTAGCGGGCCCGACCAATGAGCAGTTCTTC; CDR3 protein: CASSALAGPTNEQFF
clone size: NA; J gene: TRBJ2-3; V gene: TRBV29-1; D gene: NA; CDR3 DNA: TGCAGCGTTGATGGGCGGACTCCCATCACAGATACGCAGTATTTT; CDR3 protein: CSVDGRTPITDTQYF
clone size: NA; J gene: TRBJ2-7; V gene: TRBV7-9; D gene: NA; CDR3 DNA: TGTGCCAGCAGCTTATTAGGACAGTCCTACGAGCAGTACTTC; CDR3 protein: CASSLLGQSYEQYF
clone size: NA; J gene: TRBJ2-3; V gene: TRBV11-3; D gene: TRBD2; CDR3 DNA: TGTGCCAGCAGCTCGGGACTAGCGGGGGGAATGGATACGCAGTATTTT; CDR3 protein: CASSSGLAGGMDTQYF
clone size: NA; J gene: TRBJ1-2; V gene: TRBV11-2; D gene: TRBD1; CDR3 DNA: TGTGCCAGCAGCTCCCGACAGGGAGACTATGGCTACACCTTC; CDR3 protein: CASSSRQGDYGYTF
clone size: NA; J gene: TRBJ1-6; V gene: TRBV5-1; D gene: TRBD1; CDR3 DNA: TGCGCCAGCAGGCCCGGGACAGGAAATTCACCCCTCCACTTT; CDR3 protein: CASRPGTGNSPLHF
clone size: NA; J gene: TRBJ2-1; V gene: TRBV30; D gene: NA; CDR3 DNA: TGTGCCTGGAGTGTAATGAGCGGAGTGGGCGATGAGCAGTTCTTC; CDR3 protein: CAWSVMSGVGDEQFF
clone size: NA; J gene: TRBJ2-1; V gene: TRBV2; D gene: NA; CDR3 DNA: TGTGCCAGCAGTGAAACGGAGAGTTACAATGAGCAGTTCTTC; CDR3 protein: CASSETESYNEQFF
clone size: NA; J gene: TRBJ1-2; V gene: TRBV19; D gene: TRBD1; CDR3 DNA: TGTGCCAGTAGTATCTCGTCCACAGGGGAGAACTATGGCTACACCTTC; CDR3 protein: CASSISSTGENYGYTF
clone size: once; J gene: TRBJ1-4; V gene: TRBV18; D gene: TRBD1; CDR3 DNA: TGTGCCAGCTCACCAGGGGACAGGGGGGGCGAAAAACTGTTTTTT; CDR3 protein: CASSPGDRGGEKLFF
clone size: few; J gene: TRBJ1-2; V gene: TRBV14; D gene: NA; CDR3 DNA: TGTGCCAGCAGCCCCGGAGTGTATGGCTACACCTTC; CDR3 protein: CASSPGVYGYTF
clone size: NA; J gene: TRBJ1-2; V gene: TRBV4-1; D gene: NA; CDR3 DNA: TGCGCCAGCAGCCAATCTCAGGGAGCTAACTATGGCTACACCTTC; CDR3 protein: CASSQSQGANYGYTF
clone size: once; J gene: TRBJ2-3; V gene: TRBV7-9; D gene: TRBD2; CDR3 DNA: TGTGCCAGCAGCTTACCCCTAGCGGGGGACGCAGATACGCAGTATTTT; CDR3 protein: CASSLPLAGDADTQYF
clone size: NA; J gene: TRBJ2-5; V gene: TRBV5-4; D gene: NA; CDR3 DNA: TGTGCCAGCAGCTTGGGGTTCGGGCAGCTCCAAGAGACCCAGTACTTC; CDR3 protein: CASSLGFGQLQETQYF
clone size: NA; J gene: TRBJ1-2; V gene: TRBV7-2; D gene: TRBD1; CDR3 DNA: TGTGCCAGCAGCTTAGCTAAGGCAGGGGGAGGCTACACCTTC; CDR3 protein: CASSLAKAGGGYTF
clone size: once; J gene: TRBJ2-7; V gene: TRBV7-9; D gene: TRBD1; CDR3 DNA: TGTGCCAGTTCCCGGGACAGGCCCAACGAGCAGTACTTC; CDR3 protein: CASSRDRPNEQYF
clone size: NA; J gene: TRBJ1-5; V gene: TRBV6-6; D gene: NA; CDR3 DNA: TGTGCCAGCAGCTCCCCGGATCAGCCCCAGCATTTT; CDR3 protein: CASSSPDQPQHF
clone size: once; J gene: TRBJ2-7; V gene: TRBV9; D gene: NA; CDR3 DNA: TGTGCCAGCAGCGCACCCCCAGGGTACGAGCAGTACTTC; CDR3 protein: CASSAPPGYEQYF
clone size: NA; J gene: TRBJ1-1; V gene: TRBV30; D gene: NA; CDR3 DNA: TGTGCCTGGGACGAAACAGGAAGAGGGTACACTGAAGCTTTCTTT; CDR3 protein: CAWDETGRGYTEAFF
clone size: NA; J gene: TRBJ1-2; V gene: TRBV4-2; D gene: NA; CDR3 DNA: TGTGCCAGCAGCCAAGGTTCAGGGACGGGGAACTATGGCTACACCTTC; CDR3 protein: CASSQGSGTGNYGYTF
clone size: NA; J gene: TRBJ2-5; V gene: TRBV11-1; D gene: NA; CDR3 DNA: TGTGCCAGCAGTCAGAGGTGGGTCGGTCAAGAGACCCAGTACTTC; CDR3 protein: CASSQRWVGQETQYF
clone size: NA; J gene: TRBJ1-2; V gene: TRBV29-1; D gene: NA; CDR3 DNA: TGCAGCGTTGAAGACCAGAAGTTTACTGGCACCTTC; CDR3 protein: CSVEDQKFTGTF
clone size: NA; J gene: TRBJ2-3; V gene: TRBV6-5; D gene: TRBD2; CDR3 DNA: TGTGCCAGCAGTTACTCCGGGACTAGCCCCACAGATACGCAGTATTTT; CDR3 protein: CASSYSGTSPTDTQYF
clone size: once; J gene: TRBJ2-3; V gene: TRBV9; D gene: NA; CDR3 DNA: TGTGCCAGCAGCCCCTGGGACAAGAGCACAGATACGCAGTATTTT; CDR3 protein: CASSPWDKSTDTQYF
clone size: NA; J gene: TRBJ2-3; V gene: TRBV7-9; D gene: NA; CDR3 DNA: TGTGCCAGCAGCGTACATCGGAGCACAGATACGCAGTATTTT; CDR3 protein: CASSVHRSTDTQYF
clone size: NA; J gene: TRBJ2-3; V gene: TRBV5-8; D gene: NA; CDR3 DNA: TGTGCCAGCAGCTTCACAGGGAGGTACGCAGATACGCAGTATTTT; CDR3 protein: CASSFTGRYADTQYF
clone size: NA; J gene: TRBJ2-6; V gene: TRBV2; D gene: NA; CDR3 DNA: TGTGCCAGCCGGGACGGCCAGTCTGGGGCCAACGTCCTGACTTTC; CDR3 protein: CASRDGQSGANVLTF
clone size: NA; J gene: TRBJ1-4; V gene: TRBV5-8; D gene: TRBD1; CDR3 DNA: TGTGCCAGCAGCCCAAGGACAGGGGGGTTAGAAAAACTGTTTTTT; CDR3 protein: CASSPRTGGLEKLFF
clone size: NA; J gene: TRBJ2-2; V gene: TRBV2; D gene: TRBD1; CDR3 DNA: TGTGCCAGAACTGGACAGGCCAACACCGGGGAGCTGTTTTTT; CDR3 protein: CARTGQANTGELFF
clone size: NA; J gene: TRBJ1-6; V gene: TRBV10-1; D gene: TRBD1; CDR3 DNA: TGCGCCAGTATTGAAAATCGGACAGGGCGGAATTCACCCCTCCACTTT; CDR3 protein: CASIENRTGRNSPLHF
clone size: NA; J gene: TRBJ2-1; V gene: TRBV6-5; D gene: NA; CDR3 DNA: TGTGCCAGCAGAGGACTCCTCAATGAGCAGTTCTTC; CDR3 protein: CASRGLLNEQFF